A single sample is the source of the 22 T cell receptor beta chains below, sequenced in a study of shared clonotypes between healthy human individuals. Profiled with immunoSEQ multiplex PCR; TCRdb holds only in-frame clones, not every one. Of some 660,000 clones listed, around four fifths are singletons. Sequenced material: memory CD4+ T cells sorted from blood. Subset specified: CD45RA-negative fraction. The receptors derive from a woman in her twenties or thirties in good health.

The CDR3 reads CAISEYGPKTSGYDEQYF. As DNA, the CDR3 is TGTGCCATCAGTGAGTACGGCCCCAAGACTAGCGGGTACGACGAGCAGTACTTC. The chain carries TRBV10-3 and TRBJ2-7, with TRBD2 matching over 10 bases. CDR1 and CDR2 from the germline V gene are ENHRY and SYGVKD. This CDR3 is built from 18 residues. The trim removed 1 base at V and 5 bases at J, leaving 14 bases unmatched.

The sample holds a few counts of this clone. The V and J genes are TRBV30 and TRBJ1-2, with TRBD1 identical over 7 bases. The ends lost 3 bases at V and 8 bases at J; junction bases unmatched: 15. Germline CDR1 GTSNPN, CDR2 SVGIG (reference sequence). There are 15 residues in the CDR3. In nucleotides, the CDR3 is TGTGCCTGGAGAGACAGGGTCCGGGTAGGTGGCGGCTACACCTTC. It encodes CAWRDRVRVGGGYTF.

There are a few counts of this clone. The chain recombines TRBV4-2 with TRBJ1-4, with D perhaps TRBD1 (5 bases). The germline CDR1 and CDR2 sequences are LGHNA and YNFKEQ. This CDR3 has 15 amino acids. V was pared by 6 bases and J by 4 bases, with 15 bases between. As DNA, the CDR3 is TGTGCCAGCAGGGGGAGGGGCAACCGTAATGAAAAACTGTTTTTT. Residues: CASRGRGNRNEKLFF.

The chain links TRBV25-1 to TRBJ2-7; tentative D call: TRBD2 (7 bases). V lost 2 bases to trimming and J lost 3 bases, with 14 bases between them. The CDR3 has 15 residues. CDR1 and CDR2 (germline): MGHDK, SYGVNS. CDR3 amino acids: CASSEPGEGLYEQYF. The CDR3 DNA sequence: TGTGCCAGCAGTGAACCAGGGGAGGGACTCTACGAGCAGTACTTC.

This chain connects TRBV29-1 to TRBJ1-1; the D gene is possibly TRBD1 (5 bases). The CDR3 is 14 residues long. Germline loops: CDR1 SQVTM, CDR2 ANQGSEA. Trimming took 8 bases from V and 0 from J, leaving 16 bases between them. CDR3 amino acids: CSPPGTDMNTEAFF. Here the CDR3 DNA reads TGCAGCCCTCCGGGGACCGACATGAACACTGAAGCTTTCTTT.

This clone was detected a few times. Different DNA sequences within this sample yield the same CDR3. V is TRBV20-1 and J is TRBJ1-5; D is unclear. This CDR3 has 9 residues. Trimming removed 7 bases from V and 6 bases from J, with 4 bases in between. Germline values: CDR1 DFQATT, CDR2 SNEGSKA (reference sequence). CDR3 coding DNA: TGCAGTGTAGGTCAGCCCCAGCATTTT. As protein: CSVGQPQHF.

The rearrangement links TRBV7-8 to TRBJ2-7; D uncertain. This CDR3 spans 14 amino acids. Trimming pared 5 bases from V and 3 bases from J, leaving 14 bases between. Germline loops: CDR1 SGHVS, CDR2 FQNEAQ. The CDR3 protein is CASSPNPKNYEQYF. The DNA of the CDR3 is TGTGCCAGCAGCCCGAACCCCAAAAACTACGAGCAGTACTTC.

This sequence joins TRBV7-2 and TRBJ1-5, with TRBD1 identical over 8 bases. The CDR3 runs 15 residues. Losses at the gene ends were 4 bases for V and 3 bases for J; bases not matched to a gene: 5. The germline CDR1 and CDR2 sequences are SGHTA and FQGNSA. CDR3 DNA: TGTGCCAGCAGCTATGGACAGGGAGTCAATCAGCCCCAGCATTTT. Translation: CASSYGQGVNQPQHF.

The V and J genes are TRBV27 and TRBJ2-7, with 7 bases lining up with TRBD2. Per germline, CDR1 MNHEY and CDR2 SMNVEV (reference sequence). The V segment lost 6 bases and the J segment 6 bases; nucleotides outside the gene matches: 11. This CDR3 comprises 14 residues. CDR3 nucleotide sequence: TGTGCCAGCAGAGGAGGGAGGGCCGGTCTCGAGCAGTACTTC. Its protein is CASRGGRAGLEQYF.

V gene TRBV18 combines with J gene TRBJ1-2; tentative D call: TRBD1 (5 bases). The V end was cut by 1 base, the J end by 0 bases, with 15 bases between. Germline CDR1 and CDR2: KGHSH and LQKENI. The CDR3 has 17 residues. The chain's CDR3 is CASSPRLGDGANYGYTF. CDR3 DNA: TGTGCCAGCTCACCACGGCTTGGGGACGGGGCTAACTATGGCTACACCTTC.

A word on this clone: Germline is not matched at one junction end, which may reflect a read error. This chain uses TRBV6-6 with TRBJ1-4; D call uncertain. CDR1 is MNHNY and CDR2 is SVGAGI in the germline V gene (reference sequence). The CDR3 sequence is 11 residues long. CDR3 nucleotides: TGTGCCAGCAGCGATTCGCAGTCCTGGGTTTTT. Translating gives CASSDSQSWVF.

V is TRBV10-3 and J is TRBJ2-7; 11 positions match TRBD2. Germline lookup yields CDR1 ENHRY and CDR2 SYGVKD. V was pared by 3 bases and J by 6 bases, with 10 bases of the junction left unmatched. This CDR3 has 16 amino acids. The CDR3 protein is CAISDGGSGRAGEQYF. DNA of the CDR3: TGTGCCATCAGTGATGGTGGTAGCGGGAGGGCAGGCGAGCAGTACTTC.

The chain couples TRBV2 to TRBJ2-2, with D uncertain. Germline CDR1 is SNHLY and CDR2 is FYNNEI. The CDR3 loop spans 13 amino acids. V gave up 4 bases and J gave up 9 bases, with 12 bases separating them. The CDR3 is CASSGNSLRELFF. The CDR3 region has the DNA TGTGCCAGCAGTGGGAACAGCCTGAGGGAGCTGTTTTTT.

The chain has TRBV7-9 and TRBJ1-3; 7 bases map to TRBD1. Losses at the gene ends were 5 bases for V and 4 bases for J; bases not matched to a gene: 5. The CDR3 contains 14 residues. From germline, CDR1 is SEHNR and CDR2 FQNEAQ (reference sequence). CDR3 region: CASSLRDSGNTIYF. CDR3 DNA: TGTGCCAGCAGCCTTAGGGACAGCGGAAACACCATATATTTT.

This chain connects TRBV27 to TRBJ2-3, with 9 nucleotides matching TRBD2. Unmatched junction bases numbered 10, after V lost 4 bases and J lost 5 bases. CDR1 and CDR2 from the germline V gene are MNHEY and SMNVEV (reference sequence). This CDR3 region has 16 residues. CDR3 sequence (DNA): TGTGCCAGCAGTTCTAATAGCGGGAGTGGGGTAGATACGCAGTATTTT. It codes for CASSSNSGSGVDTQYF.

The chain combines TRBV5-1 with TRBJ1-1; 7 bases line up with TRBD1. The V segment lost 1 base and the J segment 5 bases; nucleotides outside the gene matches: 5. This CDR3 is 14 amino acids long. Germline CDR1 reads SGHRS; CDR2 reads YFSETQ. DNA of the CDR3: TGCGCCAGCAGCTTGAAATCAGGGGGAACTGAAGCTTTCTTT. Residues: CASSLKSGGTEAFF.

This clone was seen a few times. Other DNA sequences from this sample encode an identical CDR3 as well. The chain recombines TRBV6-5 with TRBJ2-3; no reliable D call. Per the germline V gene, CDR1 is MNHEY and CDR2 is SVGAGI. The V gene lost 0 bases and the J gene lost 5 bases, with 6 bases spanning the gap. CDR3 length equals 13 residues. This CDR3 reads CASSYSPGDTQYF. The CDR3 DNA follows: TGTGCCAGCAGTTACTCGCCGGGAGATACGCAGTATTTT.

V usage is TRBV5-4 and J usage is TRBJ2-5; the D gene could be TRBD1 or TRBD2 (6 bases each). CDR3 length: 14 residues. Per germline, CDR1 SGHNT and CDR2 YYREEE (reference sequence). Trimming pared 3 bases from V and 5 bases from J, leaving 14 bases between. CDR3 sequence reads: CASSSRGVYETQYF. The CDR3 DNA is TGTGCCAGCAGCTCGAGGGGGGTTTACGAGACCCAGTACTTC.

The table lists this clone with a count of one. The rearrangement uses TRBV7-6 and TRBJ1-4, with D tentatively TRBD1 (6 bases). Germline loops: CDR1 SGHVS, CDR2 FNYEAQ. The CDR3 loop spans 16 amino acids. With 4 bases removed from V and 5 bases from J, the gap between germline ends came to 17 bases. The CDR3 region is CASSSSGGGLNEKLFF. The CDR3, as DNA: TGTGCCAGCAGCTCTAGTGGGGGGGGCCTGAATGAAAAACTGTTTTTT.

The chain is built from TRBV5-1 and TRBJ2-3; no reliable D call. Germline assignment: CDR1 SGHRS and CDR2 YFSETQ. CDR3 length equals 12 residues. Trimming shortened V by 2 bases and J by 4 bases, and 5 bases separated the two germline ends. The CDR3 region is CASSFMADTQYF. The CDR3, as DNA: TGCGCCAGCAGCTTTATGGCAGATACGCAGTATTTT. The variable domain in full, with the rest retrieved from reference TRBV5-1 and TRBJ2-3, is KAGVTQTPRYLIKTRGQQVTLSCSPISGHRSVSWYQQTPGQGLQFLFEYFSETQRNKGNFPGRFSGRQFSNSRSEMNVSTLELGDSALYLCASSFMADTQYFGPGTRLTVL.

The chain joins TRBV25-1 to TRBJ2-5; 13 bases align to TRBD2. CDR1 and CDR2 from the germline V gene are MGHDK and SYGVNS. V dropped 0 bases and J dropped 1; count of bases not matched to a gene: 2. The CDR3 consists of 17 residues. The DNA for the CDR3 is TGTGCCAGCAGTGAATATACTAGCGGGGGGGGCCAAGAGACCCAGTACTTC. This codes for CASSEYTSGGGQETQYF. Looking up the rest from reference TRBV25-1 and TRBJ2-5 gives the full variable domain: EADIYQTPRYLVIGTGKKITLECSQTMGHDKMYWYQQDPGMELHLIHYSYGVNSTEKGDLSSESTVSRIRTEHFPLTLESARPSHTSQYLCASSEYTSGGGQETQYFGPGTRLLVL.

This clone was detected a few times. The rearrangement uses TRBV4-2 and TRBJ2-6; maybe TRBD1 (5 bases). V was shortened by 4 bases and J by 0 bases, with 13 bases between the two germline ends. The CDR3 has 17 residues. Germline V CDR1 and CDR2: LGHNA, YNFKEQ. This CDR3 reads CASSRITGTSGANVLTF. For the CDR3, the DNA is TGTGCCAGCAGCCGAATAACAGGAACCTCTGGGGCCAACGTCCTGACTTTC.